A selection of T cell receptor beta chains follows, all from one sample in a study of T cells in Graves' hyperthyroidism and ophthalmopathy. MiXCR was run by TCRdb on the multiplex PCR reads, yielding one entry per CDR3 protein. The table lists 300,000 to 400,000 distinct CDR3 sequences, roughly 23% of them singletons. The specimen sequenced was blood. These receptors were obtained from a woman aged 50 to 60 with Graves' hyperthyroidism. CDR3s include the opening cysteine and the closing phenylalanine or tryptophan. Fields, in order: V gene, D gene, J gene, clone size, CDR3 protein, CDR3 DNA. D genes are given only for firm matches. Rows give clone size only sometimes, using once, few, many, or a class for an expanded clone.

V gene: TRBV6-1
D gene: NA
J gene: TRBJ2-7
clone size: NA
CDR3 protein: CASSRDITNYEQYF
CDR3 DNA: TGTGCCAGCAGCCGGGACATTACCAACTACGAGCAGTACTTC

V gene: TRBV28
D gene: TRBD1
J gene: TRBJ1-2
clone size: many
CDR3 protein: CASSVSGTGISGYTF
CDR3 DNA: TGTGCCAGCAGTGTTTCGGGGACAGGGATTTCTGGCTACACCTTC

V gene: TRBV29-1
D gene: NA
J gene: TRBJ2-5
clone size: few
CDR3 protein: CSVEEGARGTQYF
CDR3 DNA: TGCAGCGTTGAAGAGGGGGCTAGGGGGACCCAGTACTTC

V gene: TRBV2
D gene: TRBD1
J gene: TRBJ1-1
clone size: many
CDR3 protein: CASSERAGGNTEAFF
CDR3 DNA: TGTGCCAGCAGTGAAAGGGCAGGGGGGAACACTGAAGCTTTCTTT

V gene: TRBV2
D gene: NA
J gene: TRBJ1-2
clone size: NA
CDR3 protein: CASSEMVKGNGYTF
CDR3 DNA: TGTGCCAGCAGTGAAATGGTCAAGGGAAATGGCTACACCTTC

V gene: TRBV7-2
D gene: TRBD1
J gene: TRBJ2-7
clone size: many
CDR3 protein: CASRQGAVSSYEQYF
CDR3 DNA: TGTGCCAGCAGGCAGGGGGCCGTCAGCTCCTACGAGCAGTACTTC

V gene: TRBV5-1
D gene: TRBD1
J gene: TRBJ1-1
clone size: many
CDR3 protein: CASSLTGGASTEAFF
CDR3 DNA: TGCGCCAGCAGCCTAACAGGGGGCGCATCCACTGAAGCTTTCTTT

V gene: TRBV5-4
D gene: TRBD2
J gene: TRBJ2-3
clone size: NA
CDR3 protein: CASSPVLAGDTQYF
CDR3 DNA: TGTGCCAGCAGCCCGGTACTAGCGGGGGATACGCAGTATTTT

V gene: TRBV15
D gene: NA
J gene: TRBJ1-6
clone size: many
CDR3 protein: CATSPGRRLNSPLHF
CDR3 DNA: TGTGCCACCAGCCCGGGACGGAGGCTTAATTCACCCCTCCACTTT

V gene: TRBV6-1
D gene: TRBD1
J gene: TRBJ2-7
clone size: many
CDR3 protein: CASVLLGTGAYEQYF
CDR3 DNA: TGTGCCAGCGTCCTACTCGGGACAGGGGCCTACGAGCAGTACTTC

V gene: TRBV28
D gene: TRBD2
J gene: TRBJ2-7
clone size: many
CDR3 protein: CASTLGTSGRASSYEQYF
CDR3 DNA: TGTGCCAGCACCCTAGGGACTAGCGGGAGGGCGAGCTCCTACGAGCAGTACTTC

V gene: TRBV4-2
D gene: NA
J gene: TRBJ1-5
clone size: few
CDR3 protein: CASSQELRGNQPQHF
CDR3 DNA: TGTGCCAGCAGCCAAGAACTTCGGGGCAATCAGCCCCAGCATTTT

V gene: TRBV28
D gene: TRBD1
J gene: TRBJ2-7
clone size: NA
CDR3 protein: CASSLPLGDSSYEQYF
CDR3 DNA: TGTGCCAGCAGTTTACCCCTAGGGGACAGCTCCTACGAGCAGTACTTC

V gene: TRBV20-1
D gene: NA
J gene: TRBJ2-7
clone size: few
CDR3 protein: CSARDLGPAYEQYF
CDR3 DNA: TGCAGTGCTAGAGATCTGGGCCCAGCCTACGAGCAGTACTTC

V gene: TRBV5-1
D gene: TRBD1
J gene: TRBJ2-5
clone size: few
CDR3 protein: CASSPGRGQGETQYF
CDR3 DNA: TGCGCCAGCAGTCCCGGCAGGGGGCAGGGAGAGACCCAGTACTTC

V gene: TRBV7-9
D gene: NA
J gene: TRBJ2-5
clone size: NA
CDR3 protein: CASSPTRGYNQETQYF
CDR3 DNA: TGTGCCAGCAGCCCAACTAGGGGGTATAATCAAGAGACCCAGTACTTC

V gene: TRBV7-9
D gene: NA
J gene: TRBJ1-2
clone size: many
CDR3 protein: CASSLEGRDYGYTF
CDR3 DNA: TGTGCCAGCAGCTTAGAGGGCAGGGATTATGGCTACACCTTC

V gene: TRBV3-1
D gene: NA
J gene: TRBJ2-2
clone size: NA
CDR3 protein: CASSRGWKTGELFF
CDR3 DNA: TGTGCCAGCAGCAGGGGGTGGAAAACCGGGGAGCTGTTTTTT

V gene: TRBV19
D gene: NA
J gene: TRBJ2-2
clone size: many
CDR3 protein: CASSISGSGTGELFF
CDR3 DNA: TGTGCCAGTAGTATATCGGGGTCGGGCACCGGGGAGCTGTTTTTT

V gene: TRBV6-1
D gene: NA
J gene: TRBJ2-7
clone size: many
CDR3 protein: CASRQRSQSYEQYF
CDR3 DNA: TGTGCCAGCAGGCAACGCAGCCAGTCCTACGAGCAGTACTTC

V gene: TRBV24-1
D gene: NA
J gene: TRBJ2-1
clone size: few
CDR3 protein: CATSDPDPSSYNEQFF
CDR3 DNA: TGTGCCACCAGTGATCCAGACCCTAGCTCCTACAATGAGCAGTTCTTC

V gene: TRBV20-1
D gene: NA
J gene: TRBJ1-1
clone size: few
CDR3 protein: CSAEGDATLTPMNTEAFF
CDR3 DNA: TGCAGTGCTGAGGGGGACGCTACCCTTACGCCGATGAACACTGAAGCTTTCTTT

V gene: TRBV19
D gene: NA
J gene: TRBJ1-5
clone size: NA
CDR3 protein: CASSEGTNQPQHF
CDR3 DNA: TGTGCCAGTAGTGAGGGGACCAATCAGCCCCAGCATTTT

V gene: TRBV6-1
D gene: NA
J gene: TRBJ1-5
clone size: many
CDR3 protein: CASKIDRSHYSNQPQHF
CDR3 DNA: TGTGCCAGCAAGATTGACAGGAGCCATTATAGCAATCAGCCCCAGCATTTT

V gene: TRBV19
D gene: TRBD1
J gene: TRBJ1-2
clone size: NA
CDR3 protein: CASSIGQGKEYGYTF
CDR3 DNA: TGTGCCAGTAGTATTGGACAGGGGAAAGAATATGGCTACACCTTC

V gene: TRBV6-1
D gene: TRBD2
J gene: TRBJ2-1
clone size: few
CDR3 protein: CASSGAGVRSEQFF
CDR3 DNA: TGTGCCAGCAGCGGAGCGGGAGTGAGGAGTGAGCAGTTCTTC

V gene: TRBV28
D gene: NA
J gene: TRBJ1-6
clone size: many
CDR3 protein: CASSLSYNSPLHF
CDR3 DNA: TGCGCCAGCAGCTTGTCCTATAATTCACCCCTCCACTTT

V gene: TRBV15
D gene: TRBD2
J gene: TRBJ2-3
clone size: NA
CDR3 protein: CATSRDRAGYTDTQYF
CDR3 DNA: TGTGCCACCAGCAGAGATCGAGCGGGGTACACAGATACGCAGTATTTT

V gene: TRBV19
D gene: NA
J gene: TRBJ1-1
clone size: NA
CDR3 protein: CASSIQGAGNTEAFF
CDR3 DNA: TGTGCCAGTAGTATTCAGGGTGCGGGGAACACTGAAGCTTTCTTT

V gene: TRBV20-1
D gene: NA
J gene: TRBJ1-1
clone size: many
CDR3 protein: CSARQWGGRNTEAFF
CDR3 DNA: TGCAGTGCTAGACAATGGGGGGGACGAAACACTGAAGCTTTCTTT

V gene: TRBV5-1
D gene: NA
J gene: TRBJ2-1
clone size: many
CDR3 protein: CASSLYSGYNEQFF
CDR3 DNA: TGCGCCAGCAGCTTGTATAGCGGTTACAATGAGCAGTTCTTC

V gene: TRBV20-1
D gene: TRBD2
J gene: TRBJ2-7
clone size: many
CDR3 protein: CSASIAGTIYEQYF
CDR3 DNA: TGCAGTGCTAGTATAGCGGGAACAATCTACGAGCAGTACTTC